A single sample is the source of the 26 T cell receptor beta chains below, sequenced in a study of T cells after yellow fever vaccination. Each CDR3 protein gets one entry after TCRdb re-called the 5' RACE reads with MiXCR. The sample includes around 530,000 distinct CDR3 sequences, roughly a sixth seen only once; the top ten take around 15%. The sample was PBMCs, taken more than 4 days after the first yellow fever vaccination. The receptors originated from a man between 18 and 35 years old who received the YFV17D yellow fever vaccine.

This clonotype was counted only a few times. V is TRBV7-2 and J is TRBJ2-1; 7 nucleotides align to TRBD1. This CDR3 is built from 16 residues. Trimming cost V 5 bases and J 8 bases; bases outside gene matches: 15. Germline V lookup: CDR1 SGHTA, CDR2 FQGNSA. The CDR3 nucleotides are TGTGCCAGCAGCACGAATGCCAGGACAGGTACACATGAGCAGTTCTTC. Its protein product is CASSTNARTGTHEQFF.

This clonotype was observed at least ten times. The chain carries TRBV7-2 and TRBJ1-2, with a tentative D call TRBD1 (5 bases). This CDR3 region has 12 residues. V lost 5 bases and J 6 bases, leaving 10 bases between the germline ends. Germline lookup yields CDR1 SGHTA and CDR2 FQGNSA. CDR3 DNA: TGTGCCAGCAGCCAGGGATACGATGGCTACACCTTC. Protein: CASSQGYDGYTF.

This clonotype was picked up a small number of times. CDR3 residues: CASSSRGSRGEQYF. CDR3 DNA: TGTGCCAGCAGTTCCAGGGGGTCCCGGGGCGAGCAGTACTTC. The genes are TRBV12-3 or TRBV12-4 and TRBJ2-7, with 7 bases fitting TRBD1. Unmatched junction bases numbered 9, after V lost 4 bases and J lost 6 bases. The CDR3 is 14 amino acids.

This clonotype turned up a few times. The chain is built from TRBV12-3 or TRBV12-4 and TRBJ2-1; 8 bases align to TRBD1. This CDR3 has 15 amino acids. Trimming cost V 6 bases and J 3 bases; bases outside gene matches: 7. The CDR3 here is CASSQGTGLYNEQFF. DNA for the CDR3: TGTGCCAGCAGCCAAGGGACAGGCCTCTACAATGAGCAGTTCTTC.

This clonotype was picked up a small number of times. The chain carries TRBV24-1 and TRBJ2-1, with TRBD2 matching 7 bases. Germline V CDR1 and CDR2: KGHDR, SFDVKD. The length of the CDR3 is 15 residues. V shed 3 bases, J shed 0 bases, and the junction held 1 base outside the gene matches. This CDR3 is CATSDGGGSYNEQFF. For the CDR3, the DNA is TGTGCCACCAGTGATGGGGGGGGCTCCTACAATGAGCAGTTCTTC.

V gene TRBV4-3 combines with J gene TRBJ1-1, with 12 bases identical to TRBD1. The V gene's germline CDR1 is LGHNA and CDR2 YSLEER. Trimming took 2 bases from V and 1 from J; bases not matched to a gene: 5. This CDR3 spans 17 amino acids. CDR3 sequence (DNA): TGCGCCAGCAGCCAAACGGGACAGGGGGCGAAGAACACTGAAGCTTTCTTT. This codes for CASSQTGQGAKNTEAFF.

The CDR3 protein is CASSLGGTNYNEQFF. DNA of the CDR3: TGTGCCAGCAGCTTAGGCGGGACAAACTACAATGAGCAGTTCTTC. The chain combines TRBV7-9 with TRBJ2-1; either TRBD1 or TRBD2 may supply D (6 bases each). Trimming took off 1 base at V and 3 bases at J, with 10 bases between the two ends. The CDR3 is made up of 15 amino acids. Germline CDR1 and CDR2: SEHNR and FQNEAQ (reference sequence).

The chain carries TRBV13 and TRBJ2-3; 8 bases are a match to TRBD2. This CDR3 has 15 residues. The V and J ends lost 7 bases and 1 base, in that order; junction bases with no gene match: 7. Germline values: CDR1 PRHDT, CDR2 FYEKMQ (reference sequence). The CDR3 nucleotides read TGTGCCAGCACTTTCAGGCGGGGGGGCACAGATACGCAGTATTTT. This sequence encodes CASTFRRGGTDTQYF.

The CDR3 sequence is CASSPGTGFFIGELFF. In nucleotides, the CDR3 is TGTGCCAGCAGTCCCGGGACAGGGTTCTTTATCGGGGAGCTGTTTTTT. V usage is TRBV7-2 and J usage is TRBJ2-2; 9 positions match TRBD1. This CDR3 comprises 16 residues. Germline V gives CDR1 SGHTA, CDR2 FQGNSA. J gave up 7 bases and V 6 bases, and 12 bases lay outside the gene matches.

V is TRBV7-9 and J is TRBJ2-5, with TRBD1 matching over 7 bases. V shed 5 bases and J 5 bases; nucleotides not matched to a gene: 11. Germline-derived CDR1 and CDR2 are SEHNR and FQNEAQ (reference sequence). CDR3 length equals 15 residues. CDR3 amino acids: CASSPRDRALETQYF. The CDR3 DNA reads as TGTGCCAGCAGCCCAAGAGACAGGGCCTTGGAGACCCAGTACTTC.

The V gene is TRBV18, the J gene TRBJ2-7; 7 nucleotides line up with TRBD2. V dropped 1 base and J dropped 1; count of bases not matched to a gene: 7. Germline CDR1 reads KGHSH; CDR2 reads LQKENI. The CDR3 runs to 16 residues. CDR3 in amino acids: CASSPLGGDLSYEQYF. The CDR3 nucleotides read TGTGCCAGCTCACCACTTGGGGGGGACCTTTCCTACGAGCAGTACTTC.

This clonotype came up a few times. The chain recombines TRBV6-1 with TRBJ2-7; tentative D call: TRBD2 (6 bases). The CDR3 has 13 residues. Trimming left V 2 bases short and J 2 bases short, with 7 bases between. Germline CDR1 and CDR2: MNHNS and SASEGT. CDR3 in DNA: TGTGCCAGCAGTGAACGCGGGGCCTACGAGCAGTACTTC. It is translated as CASSERGAYEQYF.

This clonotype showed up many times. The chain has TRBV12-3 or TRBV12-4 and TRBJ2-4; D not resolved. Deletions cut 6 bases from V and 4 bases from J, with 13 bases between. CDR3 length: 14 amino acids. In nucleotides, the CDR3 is TGTGCCAGCAGACCCCGGGCGGCTAAAAACATTCAGTACTTC. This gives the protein CASRPRAAKNIQYF.

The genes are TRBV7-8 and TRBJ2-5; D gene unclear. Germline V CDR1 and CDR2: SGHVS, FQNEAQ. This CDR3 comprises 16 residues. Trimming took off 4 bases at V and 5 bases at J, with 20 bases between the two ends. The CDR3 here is CASSSARLPGQETQYF. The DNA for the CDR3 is TGTGCCAGCAGCTCCGCCCGGCTTCCCGGCCAGGAGACCCAGTACTTC.

The DNA for the CDR3 is TGTGCCAGCAACCGACAGGGGGTCGACACTGAAGCTTTCTTT. Translated: CASNRQGVDTEAFF. V gene TRBV25-1 combines with J gene TRBJ1-1; 9 nucleotides agree with TRBD1. The CDR3 length is 14 residues. V was clipped by 7 bases and J by 3 bases; unmatched bases: 6. Per germline, CDR1 MGHDK and CDR2 SYGVNS.

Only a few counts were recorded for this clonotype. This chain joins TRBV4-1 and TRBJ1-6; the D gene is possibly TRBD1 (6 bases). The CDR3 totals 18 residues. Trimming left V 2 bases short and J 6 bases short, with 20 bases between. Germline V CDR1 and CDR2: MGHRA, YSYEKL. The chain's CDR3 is CASSQFGNRVLANSPLHF. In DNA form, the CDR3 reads TGCGCCAGCAGCCAATTCGGTAACAGGGTTTTGGCTAATTCACCCCTCCACTTT.

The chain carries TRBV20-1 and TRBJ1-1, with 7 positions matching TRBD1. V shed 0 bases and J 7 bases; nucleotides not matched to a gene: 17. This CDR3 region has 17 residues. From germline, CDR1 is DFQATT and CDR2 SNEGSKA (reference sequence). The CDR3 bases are TGCAGTGCTAGAGAGGGTCCAGGGGGTTTCCTACGGGGTGAAGCTTTCTTT. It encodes CSAREGPGGFLRGEAFF.

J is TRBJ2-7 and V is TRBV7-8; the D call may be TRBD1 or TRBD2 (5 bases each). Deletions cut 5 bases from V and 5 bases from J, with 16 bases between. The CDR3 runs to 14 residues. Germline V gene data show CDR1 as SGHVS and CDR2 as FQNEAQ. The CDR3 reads CASSRRKGSHEQYV. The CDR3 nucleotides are TGTGCCAGCAGCCGCAGAAAGGGGAGCCACGAGCAGTACGTC.

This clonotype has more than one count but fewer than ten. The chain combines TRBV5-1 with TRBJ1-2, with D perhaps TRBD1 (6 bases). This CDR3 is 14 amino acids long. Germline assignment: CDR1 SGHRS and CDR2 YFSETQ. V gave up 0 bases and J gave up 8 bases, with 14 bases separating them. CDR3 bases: TGCGCCAGCAGCTTGGAGACGGGGGCGGAAGGCTACACCTTC. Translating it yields CASSLETGAEGYTF.

CDR3 amino acids: CASSDRTSGGFGGQFF. Written as DNA, the CDR3 is TGTGCCAGCAGTGATCGGACTAGCGGGGGGTTCGGGGGGCAGTTCTTC. The V and J genes are TRBV12-3 or TRBV12-4 and TRBJ2-1; 14 bases line up with TRBD2. This CDR3 has 16 amino acids. V lost 5 bases and J lost 12; bases outside the gene matches: 12.

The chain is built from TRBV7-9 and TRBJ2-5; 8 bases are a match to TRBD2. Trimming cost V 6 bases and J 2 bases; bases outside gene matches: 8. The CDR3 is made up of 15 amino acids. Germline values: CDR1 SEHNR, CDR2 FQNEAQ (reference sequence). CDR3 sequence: CASRRGASGQETQYF. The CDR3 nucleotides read TGTGCCAGCAGACGCGGGGCTAGCGGGCAAGAGACCCAGTACTTC.

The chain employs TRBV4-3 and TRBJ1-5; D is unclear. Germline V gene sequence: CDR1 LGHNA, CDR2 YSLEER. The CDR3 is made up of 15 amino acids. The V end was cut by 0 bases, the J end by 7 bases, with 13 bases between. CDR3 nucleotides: TGCGCCAGCAGCCAAGATAAGGGCGCGGGGCAGCCCCAGCATTTT. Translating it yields CASSQDKGAGQPQHF.

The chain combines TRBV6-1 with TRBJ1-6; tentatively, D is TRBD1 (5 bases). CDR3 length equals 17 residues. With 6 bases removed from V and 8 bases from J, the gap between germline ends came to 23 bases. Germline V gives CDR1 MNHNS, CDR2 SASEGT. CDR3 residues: CASSLRPFGGMDSPLHF. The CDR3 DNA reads TGTGCCAGCAGCCTTCGTCCCTTCGGGGGGATGGATTCACCCCTCCACTTT.

Here the CDR3 DNA reads TGTGCCAGCAGGACAGGGGTGCGGGAAAAACTGTTTTTT. Encoded protein: CASRTGVREKLFF. V and J are TRBV12-3 or TRBV12-4 and TRBJ1-4; 8 bases match TRBD1. The CDR3 runs to 13 residues. Trimming cost V 6 bases and J 8 bases; bases outside gene matches: 5.

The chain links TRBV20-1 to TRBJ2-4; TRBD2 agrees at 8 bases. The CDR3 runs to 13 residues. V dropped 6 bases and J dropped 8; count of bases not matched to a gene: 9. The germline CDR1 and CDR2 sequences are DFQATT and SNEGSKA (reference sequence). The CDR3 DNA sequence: TGCAGTGCCGAGCGGGGGTCGGAACACATTCAGTACTTC. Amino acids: CSAERGSEHIQYF.

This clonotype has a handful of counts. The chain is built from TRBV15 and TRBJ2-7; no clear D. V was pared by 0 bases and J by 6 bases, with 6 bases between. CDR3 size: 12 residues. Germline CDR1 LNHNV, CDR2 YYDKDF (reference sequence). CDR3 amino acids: CATSRDFGEQYV. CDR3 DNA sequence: TGTGCCACCAGCAGAGATTTTGGCGAGCAGTACGTC.